The 10 T cell receptor beta chains below come from one sample, sequenced in a study of blood T cells in healthy people across ages. Sample-barcoded 5' priming and a J-beta primer mix drove a second PCR of roughly 7 to 11 cycles. TCRdb reprocessed the 5' RACE reads via MiXCR and lists one record per CDR3 protein. Here the sample spans 500,000 to 650,000 distinct CDR3 sequences, around 27% being singletons. These data also featured in a second study, about T cells of mothers and their children.

Input material: blood. The receptor set was obtained from a boy younger than 10 in good health.

Remarks on this clonotype: Just one base apart from a much larger clone, this may be a read error. The rearrangement uses TRBV5-1 and TRBJ2-1; no reliable D call. CDR1 is SGHRS and CDR2 is YFSETQ in the germline V gene. The CDR3 extends over 12 amino acids. CDR3 loop: CTSTSSLHEQFF. The CDR3 region has the DNA TGCACCAGCACATCTTCTCTCCATGAGCAGTTCTTC.

This clonotype has just a few counts. The chain combines TRBV27 with TRBJ2-5; D gene ambiguous. CDR3 length: 13 residues. V lost 4 bases to trimming and J lost 3 bases, with 9 bases between them. CDR1 and CDR2 (germline): MNHEY, SMNVEV (reference sequence). CDR3 nucleotide sequence: TGTGCCAGCAGTTCCTGGCTCGAAGAGACCCAGTACTTC. Encoded protein: CASSSWLEETQYF.

This clonotype was picked up a small number of times. The chain joins TRBV29-1 to TRBJ2-5; TRBD2 matches 8 bases. The J call is in doubt because the DNA end fits TRBJ2-7 better. This CDR3 is built from 13 residues. Germline-derived CDR1 and CDR2 are SQVTM and ANQGSEA. The CDR3 is CSVLSGGPYEQYF. For the CDR3, the DNA is TGCAGCGTCCTTTCGGGAGGGCCCTACGAGCAGTACTTC.

This clonotype was counted a few times. The genes are TRBV5-5 and TRBJ1-4, with D possibly matching TRBD1 (6 bases). CDR3 length equals 15 residues. V was cut by 0 bases and J by 8 bases, with 14 bases left in between. The V gene's germline CDR1 is SGHKS and CDR2 YYEKEE (reference sequence). The CDR3 DNA is TGTGCCAGCAGCTTGGAGGCCAGGGGAGGAGAAAAACTGTTTTTT. It encodes CASSLEARGGEKLFF.

A few counts support this clonotype. CDR3 amino acids: CASSLVLPYDEQFF. CDR3 coding DNA: TGTGCCAGCAGTTTGGTCCTACCGTACGATGAGCAGTTCTTC. V is TRBV28 and J is TRBJ2-1; no definite D call. Germline CDR1 is MDHEN and CDR2 is SYDVKM. This CDR3 has 14 amino acids. V was clipped by 3 bases and J by 8 bases, with 14 bases between them.

The V gene is TRBV2, the J gene TRBJ1-4; D might be TRBD1 (5 bases). The CDR3 covers 15 residues. V was trimmed by 1 base and J by 3 bases, leaving 9 bases between them. CDR1 SNHLY and CDR2 FYNNEI come from the germline V gene. The CDR3 DNA reads TGTGCCAGCAGTGAAGGAAGGGGTTCTAATGAAAAACTGTTTTTT. Translated: CASSEGRGSNEKLFF.

The J gene is TRBJ2-6, the V gene TRBV3-1, with D unresolved. The CDR3 totals 16 residues. Germline CDR1 LGHDT, CDR2 YNNKEL (reference sequence). V lost 3 bases, J lost 0 bases, and 9 bases lay in between. The CDR3 coding sequence is TGTGCCAGCAGCCAGGGGTTGCTCTCTGGGGCCAACGTCCTGACTTTC. Amino acid sequence: CASSQGLLSGANVLTF.

In this sample, this clonotype turned up a few times. This CDR3 reads CASSLEGRWSGSFYEQYF. The CDR3 DNA reads as TGTGCCAGCAGCTTAGAGGGGAGGTGGAGCGGGAGTTTTTACGAGCAGTACTTC. This chain connects TRBV7-6 to TRBJ2-7; 8 positions agree with TRBD2. Germline lookup yields CDR1 SGHVS and CDR2 FNYEAQ. The V gene end was trimmed by 1 base and the J gene end by 4 bases; junction bases not matched to a gene: 15. The CDR3 contains 18 residues.

The chain is built from TRBV7-2 and TRBJ2-5; D perhaps matches TRBD2 (6 bases). The DNA end is more similar to TRBJ2-7, so the J call may be wrong. CDR3 length: 13 residues. Germline V gene data show CDR1 as SGHTA and CDR2 as FQGNSA. The CDR3 nucleotides read TGTGCCAGCAGCTTAGGGCTAGCGACCGAGCAGTACTTC. Translating it yields CASSLGLATEQYF.

This clonotype was detected a few times. This sequence joins TRBV5-5 and TRBJ1-4; weak D call: TRBD1 (6 bases). CDR3 size: 15 residues. Germline V lookup: CDR1 SGHKS, CDR2 YYEKEE (reference sequence). Trimming took 0 bases from V and 3 from J, leaving 9 bases between them. The CDR3 coding sequence is TGTGCCAGCAGCTTGGGGACAGACTCTAATGAAAAACTGTTTTTT. Protein: CASSLGTDSNEKLFF.